This section outlines one TCR beta chain sequence together with its context. There are 15 residues in the CDR3. The germline V gene has CDR1 MNHEY and CDR2 SVGAGI. With V trimmed by 1 base and J by 12 bases, 11 bases remained unmatched. Participant age was roughly 18 to 95 years, and participants resided in fewer than 25 US areas. In assigning cohorts, the study relied on participant-reported clinical history. This record comes from a study of blood T cell repertoires in COVID-19. Study at large: Spain, Italy and the United States supplied samples that represented acute and convalescent COVID-19. The analysed material was cDNA or gDNA that came from T cells, B-cell-depleted T cells, or PBMCs.

Sequenced by immunoSEQ multiplex PCR; TCRdb stores in-frame clones only, minus some. The table has approximately 220,000 clones, roughly 86% seen once. The TCR comes from a woman aged 25 to 39 with acute COVID-19. The sample consisted of PBMCs or T cells enriched from blood (not recorded which). The chain joins TRBV6-5 to TRBJ1-5; TRBD1 aligns across 8 bases. CDR3: CASSYFPGQEGLQHF. The CDR3 nucleotides are TGTGCCAGCAGTTACTTCCCGGGACAGGAAGGGCTCCAGCATTTT.